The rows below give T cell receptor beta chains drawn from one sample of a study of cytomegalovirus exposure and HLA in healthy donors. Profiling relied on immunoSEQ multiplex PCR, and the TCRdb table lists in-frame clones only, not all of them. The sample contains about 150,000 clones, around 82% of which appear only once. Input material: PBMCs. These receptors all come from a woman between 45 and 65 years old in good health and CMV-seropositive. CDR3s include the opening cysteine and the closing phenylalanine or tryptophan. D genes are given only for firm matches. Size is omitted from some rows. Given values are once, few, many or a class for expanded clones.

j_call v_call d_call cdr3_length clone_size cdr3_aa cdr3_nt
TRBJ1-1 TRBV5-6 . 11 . CASSWGGLAFF TGTGCCAGCAGCTGGGGGGGGTTGGCTTTCTTT
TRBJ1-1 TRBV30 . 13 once CAWSVYTSTEAFF TGTGCCTGGAGTGTATACACTAGCACTGAAGCTTTCTTT
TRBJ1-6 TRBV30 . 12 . CAWNTRWSPLHF TGTGCCTGGAATACTAGGTGGTCGCCCCTCCACTTT
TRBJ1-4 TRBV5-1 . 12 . CASSQTNEKLFF TGCGCCAGCAGCCAGACTAATGAAAAACTGTTTTTT
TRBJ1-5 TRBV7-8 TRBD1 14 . CASRLGTGNQPQHF TGTGCCAGCAGGCTCGGGACAGGGAATCAGCCCCAGCATTTT
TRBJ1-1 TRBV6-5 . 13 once CASSYSFGTEAFF TGTGCCAGCAGTTATTCCTTCGGCACTGAAGCTTTCTTT
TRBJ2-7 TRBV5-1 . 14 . CASSLSWTSYEQYF TGCGCCAGCAGCTTGAGCTGGACATCTTACGAGCAGTACTTC
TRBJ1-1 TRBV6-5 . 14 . CASSFRGGSTEAFF TGTGCCAGCAGTTTCAGGGGCGGGAGCACTGAAGCTTTCTTT
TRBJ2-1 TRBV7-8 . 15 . CASTPRREGHNEQFF TGTGCCAGCACCCCAAGGCGTGAGGGCCACAATGAGCAGTTCTTC
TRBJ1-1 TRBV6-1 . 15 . CASSQPQGPDTEAFF TGTGCCAGCAGTCAACCGCAGGGGCCGGACACTGAAGCTTTCTTT
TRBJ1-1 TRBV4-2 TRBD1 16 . CASSQPGQGANTEAFF TGTGCCAGCAGCCAACCGGGACAGGGGGCGAACACTGAAGCTTTCTTT
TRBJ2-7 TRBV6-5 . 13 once CASSLLSSYEQYF TGTGCCAGCAGTTTGCTGAGCTCCTACGAGCAGTACTTC
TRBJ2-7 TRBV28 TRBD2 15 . CASSLSSGGSVGQYF TGTGCCAGCAGTTTATCATCCGGGGGGTCTGTCGGGCAGTACTTC
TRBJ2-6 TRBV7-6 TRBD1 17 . CASSTGTGDSGANVLTF TGTGCCAGCAGCACCGGGACAGGGGATTCTGGGGCCAACGTCCTGACTTTC
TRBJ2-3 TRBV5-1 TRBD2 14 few CASSIGGGLDTQYF TGCGCCAGCAGCATCGGGGGGGGATTAGATACGCAGTATTTT
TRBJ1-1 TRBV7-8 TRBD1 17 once CASSLRRQGSGGTEAFF TGTGCCAGCAGCTTGCGGAGACAGGGAAGTGGTGGCACTGAAGCTTTCTTT
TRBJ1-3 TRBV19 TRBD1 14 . CASSFTGAGNTIYF TGTGCCAGTAGTTTCACAGGGGCCGGAAACACCATATATTTT
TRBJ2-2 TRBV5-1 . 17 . CASSLGRRTANTGELFF TGCGCCAGCAGCTTGGGTCGCAGAACCGCGAACACCGGGGAGCTGTTTTTT
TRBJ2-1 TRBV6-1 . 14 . CASSAVTGIHEQFF TGTGCCAGCAGTGCCGTGACAGGAATCCACGAGCAGTTCTTC
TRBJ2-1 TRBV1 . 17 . CTSSHPRDRGSTWEQFF TGCACCAGCAGCCATCCCCGGGACAGGGGTTCCACTTGGGAGCAGTTCTTC
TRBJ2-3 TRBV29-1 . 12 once CSVALNTDTQYF TGCAGCGTGGCCCTGAACACAGATACGCAGTATTTT
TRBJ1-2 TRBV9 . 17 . CASSSPRTFSANYGYTF TGTGCCAGCAGCTCTCCGAGGACTTTTTCAGCTAACTATGGCTACACCTTC
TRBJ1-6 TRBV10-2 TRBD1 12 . CASRTGNSPLHF TGCGCCAGCAGGACAGGGAATTCACCCCTCCACTTT
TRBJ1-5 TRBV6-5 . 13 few CASSYRGNQPQHF TGTGCCAGCAGTTACAGGGGGAATCAGCCCCAGCATTTT
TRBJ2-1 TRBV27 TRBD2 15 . CASSPGTSGGIEQFF TGTGCCAGCAGCCCCGGGACTAGCGGGGGAATAGAGCAGTTCTTC
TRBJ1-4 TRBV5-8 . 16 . CASSLGQAATNEKLFF TGTGCCAGCAGCTTAGGCCAGGCCGCAACTAATGAAAAACTGTTTTTT
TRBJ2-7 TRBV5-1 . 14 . CASSLALGAHEQYF TGCGCCAGCAGCTTAGCCCTTGGGGCTCACGAGCAGTACTTC
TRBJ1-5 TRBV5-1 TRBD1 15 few CASSLEGQGGQPQHF TGCGCCAGCAGCTTGGAGGGACAGGGCGGACAGCCCCAGCATTTT
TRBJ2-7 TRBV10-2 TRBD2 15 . CATYARGGAEYEQYF TGCGCCACCTACGCGCGCGGGGGGGCCGAATACGAGCAGTACTTC
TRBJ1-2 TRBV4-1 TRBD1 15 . CASSPDRDGLDGYTF TGCGCCAGCAGCCCGGACAGGGATGGTTTGGATGGCTACACCTTC
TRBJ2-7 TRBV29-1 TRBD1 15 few CSVSDSRGPVYEQYF TGCAGCGTTTCCGATTCCAGGGGGCCGGTTTACGAGCAGTACTTC
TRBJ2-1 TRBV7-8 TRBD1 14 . CASSRLGQGYEQFF TGTGCCAGCAGCCGCCTAGGACAGGGCTATGAGCAGTTCTTC
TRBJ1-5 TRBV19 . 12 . CATRTGRQPQHF TGTGCCACTCGAACAGGGCGGCAGCCCCAGCATTTT
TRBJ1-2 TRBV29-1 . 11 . CSVGPDNVYTF TGCAGCGTTGGCCCTGACAACGTCTACACCTTC
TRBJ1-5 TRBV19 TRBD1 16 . CASSNRDRGINQPQHF TGTGCCAGTAGTAACCGGGACAGGGGCATAAATCAGCCCCAGCATTTT
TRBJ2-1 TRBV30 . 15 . CAWSGLYTSLDEQFF TGTGCCTGGAGCGGATTATATACTAGTTTGGATGAGCAGTTCTTC
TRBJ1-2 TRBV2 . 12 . CASSGVSYGYTF TGTGCCAGCAGCGGGGTGAGCTATGGCTACACCTTC
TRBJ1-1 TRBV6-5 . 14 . CASRTGQGYTEAFF TGTGCCAGCAGGACCGGGCAGGGTTACACTGAAGCTTTCTTT
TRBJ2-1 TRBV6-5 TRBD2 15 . CASSSAGGFGNEQFF TGTGCCAGCAGTTCAGCGGGGGGATTCGGAAATGAGCAGTTCTTC
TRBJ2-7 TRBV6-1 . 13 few CASTDRGGYEQYF TGTGCCAGCACTGACCGAGGAGGCTACGAGCAGTACTTC
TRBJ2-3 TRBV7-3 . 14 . CASRWTPLADTQYF TGTGCCAGCAGGTGGACACCGTTGGCAGATACGCAGTATTTT
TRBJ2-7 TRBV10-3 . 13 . CAISEQGIDEQYF TGTGCCATCAGTGAACAGGGTATTGACGAGCAGTACTTC
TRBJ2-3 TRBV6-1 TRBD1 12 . CASGTGSDTQYF TGTGCCAGCGGGACAGGGTCGGATACGCAGTATTTT